This T cell receptor beta chain was identified during a study of cytomegalovirus exposure and HLA in healthy donors. Primers for the PCR totalled 60 Vbeta and 13 Jbeta. Sequencing used immunoSEQ multiplex PCR; TCRdb keeps in-frame clones, though not all of them. The sample contains around 150,000 clones, approximately 79% of which appear only once. On this clone: What it recognizes is unknown.

With V trimmed by 7 bases and J by 0 bases, 13 bases remained unmatched. The CDR3 runs 17 residues. The V gene's germline CDR1 is SEHNR and CDR2 FQNEAQ (reference sequence). Overall study findings and caveats: In an earlier analysis, about 87% or about 30%: the productive usage of most TCR beta V segments. Accurate predictions that matched the HLA-A and HLA-B alleles of most subjects were reportedly made from TCR beta sequences.

Regarding donors, all were healthy bone marrow donors. The chain uses TRBV7-9 and TRBJ2-3; 7 nucleotides agree with TRBD1. The sample comprised PBMCs. This sequence originates from a man between 35 and 55 years old in good health and CMV-seropositive. CDR3 in DNA: TGTGCCAGCACCAGGTGGGCCGACAGGGAGAGCACAGATACGCAGTATTTT. Protein sequence: CASTRWADRESTDTQYF.